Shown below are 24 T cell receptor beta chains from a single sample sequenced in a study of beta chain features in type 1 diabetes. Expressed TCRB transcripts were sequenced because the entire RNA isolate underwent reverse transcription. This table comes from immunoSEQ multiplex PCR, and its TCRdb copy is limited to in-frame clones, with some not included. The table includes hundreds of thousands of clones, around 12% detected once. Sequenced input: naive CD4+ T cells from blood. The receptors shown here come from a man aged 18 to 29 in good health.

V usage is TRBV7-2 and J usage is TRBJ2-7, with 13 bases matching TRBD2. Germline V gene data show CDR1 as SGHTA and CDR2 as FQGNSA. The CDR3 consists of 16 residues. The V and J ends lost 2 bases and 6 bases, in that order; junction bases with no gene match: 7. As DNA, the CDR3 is TGTGCCAGCAGCTTAACTAGCGGGGGGGCTCTCGGCGAGCAGTACTTC. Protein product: CASSLTSGGALGEQYF.

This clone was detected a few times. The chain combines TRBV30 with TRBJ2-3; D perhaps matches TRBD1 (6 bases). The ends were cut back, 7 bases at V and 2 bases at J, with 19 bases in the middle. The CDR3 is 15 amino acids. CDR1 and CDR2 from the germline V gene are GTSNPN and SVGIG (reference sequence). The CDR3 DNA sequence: TGTGCCTTTACCGGGACATCGGCGGTCACAGATACGCAGTATTTT. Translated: CAFTGTSAVTDTQYF.

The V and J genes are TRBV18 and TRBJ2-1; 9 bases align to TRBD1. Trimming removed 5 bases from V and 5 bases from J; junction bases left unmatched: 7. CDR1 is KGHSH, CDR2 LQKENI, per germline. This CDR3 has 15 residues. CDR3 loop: CASSTYRGRNNEQFF. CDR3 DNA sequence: TGTGCCAGCTCAACCTACAGGGGGCGTAACAATGAGCAGTTCTTC. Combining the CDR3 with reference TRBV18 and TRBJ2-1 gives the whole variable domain NAGVMQNPRHLVRRRGQEARLRCSPMKGHSHVYWYRQLPEEGLKFMVYLQKENIIDESGMPKERFSAEFPKEGPSILRIQQVVRGDSAAYFCASSTYRGRNNEQFFGPGTRLTVL.

CDR3 in amino acids: CASSVLRTGPYGYTF. The CDR3 nucleotides are TGTGCCAGCAGTGTCCTCCGGACAGGGCCATATGGCTACACCTTC. The chain is built from TRBV2 and TRBJ1-2; 8 bases match TRBD1. Germline V gene lookup returns CDR1 SNHLY and CDR2 FYNNEI. This CDR3 spans 15 amino acids. V shed 4 bases and J 5 bases; nucleotides not matched to a gene: 9.

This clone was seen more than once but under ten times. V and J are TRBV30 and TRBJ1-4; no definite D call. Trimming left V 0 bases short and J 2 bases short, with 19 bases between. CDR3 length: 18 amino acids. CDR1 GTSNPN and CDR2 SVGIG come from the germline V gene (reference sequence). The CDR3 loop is CAWSVGRALFQTNEKLFF. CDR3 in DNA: TGTGCCTGGAGTGTTGGGAGGGCGCTTTTTCAGACTAATGAAAAACTGTTTTTT.

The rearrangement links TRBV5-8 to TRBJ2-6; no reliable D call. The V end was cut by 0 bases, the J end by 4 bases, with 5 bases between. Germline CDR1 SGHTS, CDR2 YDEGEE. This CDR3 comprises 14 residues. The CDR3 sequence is CASSLVRGANVLTF. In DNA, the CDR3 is TGTGCCAGCAGCTTGGTGCGCGGGGCCAACGTCCTGACTTTC.

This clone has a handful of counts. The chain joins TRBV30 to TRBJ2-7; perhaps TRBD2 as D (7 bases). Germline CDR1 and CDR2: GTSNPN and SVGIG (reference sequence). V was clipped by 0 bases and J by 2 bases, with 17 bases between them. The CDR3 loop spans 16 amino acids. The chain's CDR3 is CAWSVGRAGDPYEQYF. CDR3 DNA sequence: TGTGCCTGGAGTGTAGGGAGGGCAGGGGATCCCTACGAGCAGTACTTC.

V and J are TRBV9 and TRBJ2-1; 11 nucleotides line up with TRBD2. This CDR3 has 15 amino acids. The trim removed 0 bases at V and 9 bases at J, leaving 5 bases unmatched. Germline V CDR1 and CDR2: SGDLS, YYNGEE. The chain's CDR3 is CASSVDLAGGSEQFF. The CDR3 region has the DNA TGTGCCAGCAGCGTAGATCTAGCGGGAGGCAGTGAGCAGTTCTTC.

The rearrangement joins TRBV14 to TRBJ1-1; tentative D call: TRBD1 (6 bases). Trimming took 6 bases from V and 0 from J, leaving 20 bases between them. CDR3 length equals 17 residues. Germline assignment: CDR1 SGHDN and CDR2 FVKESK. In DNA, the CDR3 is TGTGCCAGCAGTCGCAATCATGGGACATTCATGAACACTGAAGCTTTCTTT. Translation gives CASSRNHGTFMNTEAFF.

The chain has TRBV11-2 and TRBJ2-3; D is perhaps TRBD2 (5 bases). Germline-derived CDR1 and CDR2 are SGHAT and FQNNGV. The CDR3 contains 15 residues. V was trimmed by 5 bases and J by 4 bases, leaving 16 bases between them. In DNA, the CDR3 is TGTGCCAGCAGCCAACTAGTCTCCGGCGCAGATACGCAGTATTTT. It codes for CASSQLVSGADTQYF.

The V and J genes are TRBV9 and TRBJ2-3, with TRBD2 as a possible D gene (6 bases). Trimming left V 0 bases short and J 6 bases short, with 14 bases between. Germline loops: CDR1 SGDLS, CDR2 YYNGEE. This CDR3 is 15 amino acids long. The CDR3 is CASSVGALRGDTQYF. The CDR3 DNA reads TGTGCCAGCAGCGTAGGAGCGCTTCGGGGGGATACGCAGTATTTT.

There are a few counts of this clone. The chain's CDR3 is CASSLARQPNQPQHF. The DNA of the CDR3 is TGTGCCAGCAGCTTAGCCCGACAGCCTAATCAGCCCCAGCATTTT. This sequence joins TRBV7-2 and TRBJ1-5; D is possibly TRBD1 (5 bases). The V and J ends lost 0 bases and 4 bases respectively, with 10 bases between them. Germline CDR1 SGHTA, CDR2 FQGNSA. The CDR3 sequence is 15 residues long.

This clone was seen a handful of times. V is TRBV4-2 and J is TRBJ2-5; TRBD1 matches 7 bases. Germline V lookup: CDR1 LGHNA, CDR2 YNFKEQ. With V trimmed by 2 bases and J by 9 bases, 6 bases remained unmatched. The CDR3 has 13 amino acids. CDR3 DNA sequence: TGTGCCAGCAGCCAAATGATAACAGGGGCCCAGTACTTC. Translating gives CASSQMITGAQYF.

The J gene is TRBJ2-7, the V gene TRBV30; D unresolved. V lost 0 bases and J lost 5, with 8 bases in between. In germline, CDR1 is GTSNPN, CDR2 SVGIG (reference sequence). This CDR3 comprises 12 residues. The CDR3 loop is CAWSVGVHEQYF. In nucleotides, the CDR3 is TGTGCCTGGAGTGTAGGAGTCCACGAGCAGTACTTC.

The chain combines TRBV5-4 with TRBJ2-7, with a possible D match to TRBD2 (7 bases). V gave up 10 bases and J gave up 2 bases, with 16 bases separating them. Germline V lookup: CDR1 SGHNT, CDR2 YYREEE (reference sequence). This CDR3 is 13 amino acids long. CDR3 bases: TGTGCCGGAGGCAGGGGAGGGACCTACGAGCAGTACTTC. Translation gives CAGGRGGTYEQYF.

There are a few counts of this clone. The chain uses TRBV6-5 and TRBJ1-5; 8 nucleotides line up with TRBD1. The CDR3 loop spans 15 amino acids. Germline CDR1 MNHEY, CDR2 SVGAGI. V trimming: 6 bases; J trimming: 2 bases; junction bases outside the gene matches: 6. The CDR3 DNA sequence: TGTGCCAGCAGCCCGACAGGGGTAGGCAATCAGCCCCAGCATTTT. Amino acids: CASSPTGVGNQPQHF.

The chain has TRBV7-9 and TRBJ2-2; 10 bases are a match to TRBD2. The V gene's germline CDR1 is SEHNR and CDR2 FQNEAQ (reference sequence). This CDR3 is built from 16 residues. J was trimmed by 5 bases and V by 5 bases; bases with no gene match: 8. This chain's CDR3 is CASSELTSGKTGELFF. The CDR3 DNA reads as TGTGCCAGCAGCGAACTTACTAGCGGGAAAACCGGGGAGCTGTTTTTT. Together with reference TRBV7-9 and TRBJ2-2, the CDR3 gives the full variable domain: DTGVSQNPRHKITKRGQNVTFRCDPISEHNRLYWYRQTLGQGPEFLTYFQNEAQLEKSRLLSDRFSAERPKGSFSTLEIQRTEQGDSAMYLCASSELTSGKTGELFFGEGSRLTVL.

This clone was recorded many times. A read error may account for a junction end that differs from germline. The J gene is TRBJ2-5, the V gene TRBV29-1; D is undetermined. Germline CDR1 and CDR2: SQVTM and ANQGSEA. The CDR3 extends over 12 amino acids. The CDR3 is CSAEVLHTSQYF. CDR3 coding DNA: TGCAGCGCTGAAGTCCTTCATACGAGCCAGTACTTC.

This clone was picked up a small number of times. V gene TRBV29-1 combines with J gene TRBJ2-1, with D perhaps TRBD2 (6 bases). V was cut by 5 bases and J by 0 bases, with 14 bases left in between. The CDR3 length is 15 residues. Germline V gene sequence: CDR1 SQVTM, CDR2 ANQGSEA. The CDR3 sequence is CSVPAGTGSYNEQFF. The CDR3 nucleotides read TGCAGCGTTCCAGCGGGTACGGGCTCCTACAATGAGCAGTTCTTC.

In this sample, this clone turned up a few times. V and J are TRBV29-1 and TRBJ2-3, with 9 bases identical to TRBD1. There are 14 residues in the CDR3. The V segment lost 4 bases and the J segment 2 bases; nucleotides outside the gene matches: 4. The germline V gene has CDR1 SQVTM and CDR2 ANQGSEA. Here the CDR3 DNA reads TGCAGCGTTGCGACAGGGGGGAACACAGATACGCAGTATTTT. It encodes CSVATGGNTDTQYF.

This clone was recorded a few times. This CDR3 reads CASSPRVDYGYTF. Here the CDR3 DNA reads TGTGCCAGCAGTCCCAGGGTCGACTATGGCTACACCTTC. The V gene is TRBV28, the J gene TRBJ1-2; possible D gene TRBD1, 5 bases. Germline V gene data show CDR1 as MDHEN and CDR2 as SYDVKM. The CDR3 sequence is 13 residues long. The V and J ends lost 5 bases and 3 bases respectively, with 10 bases between them.

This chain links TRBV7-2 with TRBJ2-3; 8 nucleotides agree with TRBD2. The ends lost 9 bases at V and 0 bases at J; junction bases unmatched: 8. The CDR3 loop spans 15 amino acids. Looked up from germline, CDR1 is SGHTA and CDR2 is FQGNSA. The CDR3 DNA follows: TGTGCCAGTAGACGCGGGGGGTTGAGCACAGATACGCAGTATTTT. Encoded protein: CASRRGGLSTDTQYF. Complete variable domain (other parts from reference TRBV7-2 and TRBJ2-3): GAGVSQSPSNKVTEKGKDVELRCDPISGHTALYWYRQSLGQGLEFLIYFQGNSAPDKSGLPSDRFSAERTGGSVSTLTIQRTQQEDSAVYLCASRRGGLSTDTQYFGPGTRLTVL.

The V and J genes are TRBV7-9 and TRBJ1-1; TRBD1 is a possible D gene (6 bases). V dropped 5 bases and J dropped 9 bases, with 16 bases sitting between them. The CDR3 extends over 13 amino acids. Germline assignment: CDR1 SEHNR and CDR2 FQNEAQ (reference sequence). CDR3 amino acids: CASSPGTLVKAFF. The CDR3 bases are TGTGCCAGCAGCCCCGGGACACTTGTAAAAGCTTTCTTT.

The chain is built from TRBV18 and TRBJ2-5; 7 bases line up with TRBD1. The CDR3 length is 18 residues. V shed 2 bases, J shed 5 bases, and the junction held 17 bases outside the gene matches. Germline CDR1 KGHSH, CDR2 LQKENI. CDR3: CASSPRGTAYERSETQYF. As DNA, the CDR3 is TGTGCCAGCTCACCAAGGGGGACAGCCTACGAGAGAAGTGAGACCCAGTACTTC. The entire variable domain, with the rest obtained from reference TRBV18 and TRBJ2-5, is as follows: NAGVMQNPRHLVRRRGQEARLRCSPMKGHSHVYWYRQLPEEGLKFMVYLQKENIIDESGMPKERFSAEFPKEGPSILRIQQVVRGDSAAYFCASSPRGTAYERSETQYFGPGTRLLVL.